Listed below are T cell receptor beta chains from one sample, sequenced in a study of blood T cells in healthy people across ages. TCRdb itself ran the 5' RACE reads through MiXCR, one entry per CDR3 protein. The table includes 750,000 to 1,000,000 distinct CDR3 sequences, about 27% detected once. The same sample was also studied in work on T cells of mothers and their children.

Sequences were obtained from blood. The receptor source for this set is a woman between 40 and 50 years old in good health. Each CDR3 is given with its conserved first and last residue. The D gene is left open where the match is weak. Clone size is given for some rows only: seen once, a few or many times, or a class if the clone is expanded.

CDR3: CASSLQTGVGGYTF; DNA: TGTGCCAGCAGTTTACAGACAGGGGTCGGAGGCTACACCTTC; V: TRBV28; size: .; J: TRBJ1-2; D: TRBD1
CDR3: CASSIVGDRGNLGYTF; DNA: TGTGCCAGTAGTATAGTCGGCGACAGAGGAAACCTTGGCTACACCTTC; V: TRBV19; size: .; J: TRBJ1-2; D: .
CDR3: CASSEAGTDAAGELFF; DNA: TGTGCCAGCAGCGAGGCCGGGACAGATGCTGCCGGGGAGCTGTTTTTT; V: TRBV9; size: .; J: TRBJ2-2; D: TRBD1
CDR3: CSVDVGDGTEAFF; DNA: TGCAGCGTTGACGTGGGAGATGGCACTGAAGCTTTCTTT; V: TRBV29-1; size: few; J: TRBJ1-1; D: .
CDR3: CASTHLGSGNTIYF; DNA: TGTGCCAGCACCCACCTCGGCTCTGGAAACACCATATATTTT; V: TRBV12-3/TRBV12-4; size: .; J: TRBJ1-3; D: .
CDR3: CASRLAGGATDTQYF; DNA: TGCGCCAGCAGACTAGCGGGGGGCGCCACAGATACGCAGTATTTT; V: TRBV5-1; size: .; J: TRBJ2-3; D: TRBD2
CDR3: CASSLEAGNNYGYTF; DNA: TGTGCCAGCAGCTTAGAGGCAGGGAACAACTATGGCTACACCTTC; V: TRBV7-3; size: .; J: TRBJ1-2; D: .
CDR3: CATQETVRSYEQYF; DNA: TGTGCCACCCAAGAGACAGTGCGATCCTACGAGCAGTACTTC; V: TRBV19; size: .; J: TRBJ2-7; D: .
CDR3: CAISPGQNYGYTF; DNA: TGTGCCATCAGTCCCGGACAGAACTATGGCTACACCTTC; V: TRBV10-3; size: .; J: TRBJ1-2; D: .
CDR3: CASSQAGGPDNEQFF; DNA: TGTGCCAGCTCGCAAGCGGGGGGGCCGGACAATGAGCAGTTCTTC; V: TRBV13; size: few; J: TRBJ2-1; D: TRBD2
CDR3: CASSGGSENQPQHF; DNA: TGTGCCAGCAGCGGAGGTTCGGAAAATCAGCCCCAGCATTTT; V: TRBV9; size: few; J: TRBJ1-5; D: .
CDR3: CASSLPSSPYNEQFF; DNA: TGTGCCAGCAGCCTCCCCTCTTCTCCCTACAATGAGCAGTTCTTC; V: TRBV7-3; size: few; J: TRBJ2-1; D: .
CDR3: CAIRGTQETQYF; DNA: TGTGCCATCAGGGGCACCCAAGAGACCCAGTACTTC; V: TRBV10-3; size: many; J: TRBJ2-5; D: .
CDR3: CASSYSTRSAVTGGSEAFF; DNA: TGTGCCAGCAGTTACTCGACGAGGTCAGCCGTGACAGGGGGATCTGAAGCTTTCTTT; V: TRBV6-5; size: few; J: TRBJ1-1; D: TRBD1
CDR3: CASRGGPRSYEQYF; DNA: TGTGCCAGCAGAGGGGGGCCTAGATCCTACGAGCAGTACTTC; V: TRBV28; size: .; J: TRBJ2-7; D: .